This record looks at one TCR beta chain sequence and its context. What it recognizes is unknown. Repertoires were sampled repeatedly during chemoradiotherapy. This record comes from a study of chemoradiotherapy in HPV16-positive cancers. Study results and caveats: During treatment, candidate HPV-specific clones and E7-related motifs expanded in tumor.

TCRdb's copy holds only in-frame clones and misses some; the assay was immunoSEQ multiplex PCR. Of tens of thousands of clones listed, about nine tenths are singletons. CDR3 length: 16 residues. The ends were cut back, 2 bases at V and 4 bases at J, with 15 bases in the middle. Germline CDR1 and CDR2: LNHDA and SQIVND (reference sequence). The input for sequencing was blood, taken from a patient who underwent chemoradiotherapy. The V and J genes are TRBV19 and TRBJ1-5; no clear D. The clonotype comes from a human donor with HPV-associated anogenital cancer. DNA for the CDR3: TGTGCCAGTAGTATATCTCGTGGAAGGTCAAATCAGCCCCAGCATTTT. It yields the protein CASSISRGRSNQPQHF.